Listed below are T cell receptor beta chains from one sample, sequenced in a study of T cell repertoires in cytomegalovirus infection. TCRdb redid the calling of the reads with MiXCR, one entry per CDR3 protein. The data contain more than 150,000 distinct CDR3 sequences, roughly a fifth of them seen just once; the ten biggest clones take up approximately 3%. Material for sequencing was PBMCs. These receptors were obtained from a human donor in good health (CMV status not recorded). Some clones in this sample may be carry-over from other donors' samples. Both conserved end residues are part of each CDR3. D genes are given only for firm matches. Clone size, where shown, is once, few, many, or a class for clones that have expanded.

j_call d_call v_call clone_size cdr3_aa cdr3_nt
TRBJ2-1 TRBD2 TRBV6-1 few CASKTSGWYNEQFF TGTGCCAGCAAGACTAGCGGATGGTACAATGAGCAGTTCTTC
TRBJ2-7 TRBD1 TRBV3-1 few CASSPSLFGRGRDNEQYF TGTGCCAGCAGCCCTTCACTGTTCGGCAGGGGGCGAGACAACGAGCAGTACTTC
TRBJ2-2 . TRBV2 many CASSDRTTSTGELFF TGTGCCAGCAGTGACCGGACTACGAGCACCGGGGAGCTGTTTTTT
TRBJ2-2 TRBD1 TRBV7-2 . CASSLYRGRAGVLFF TGTGCCAGCAGCTTATACAGGGGGCGGGCCGGGGTGCTGTTTTTT
TRBJ2-2 TRBD1 TRBV12-3/TRBV12-4 many CASSPSGQGNTGELFF TGTGCCAGCAGTCCCAGTGGACAGGGTAACACCGGGGAGCTGTTTTTT
TRBJ1-1 . TRBV28 many CASSIPDRANTEAFF TGTGCCAGCAGTATACCTGACAGAGCCAACACTGAAGCTTTCTTT
TRBJ1-1 . TRBV20-1 . CSASHPGRPEAFF TGCAGTGCTAGTCACCCGGGGCGACCTGAAGCTTTCTTT
TRBJ2-7 . TRBV7-3 few CASSFGGDPYEQYF TGTGCCAGCAGCTTTGGAGGGGACCCCTACGAGCAGTACTTC
TRBJ2-4 TRBD2 TRBV29-1 few CSVEDRNGLAGGPWAKNIQYF TGCAGCGTTGAAGATCGGAACGGACTAGCGGGAGGGCCTTGGGCCAAAAACATTCAGTACTTC
TRBJ1-1 . TRBV11-2 . CAGSRTGEAFF TGTGCCGGCAGCCGTACCGGGGAAGCTTTCTTT
TRBJ2-1 TRBD2 TRBV6-1 few CASSDGTSGSYNEQFF TGTGCCAGCAGTGACGGGACTAGCGGTTCCTACAATGAGCAGTTCTTC
TRBJ2-7 . TRBV12-3/TRBV12-4 . CASSLGGANEQYF TGTGCCAGCAGTTTAGGAGGTGCGAACGAGCAGTACTTC
TRBJ2-1 . TRBV10-3 . CAIMRDFSSYNEQFF TGTGCCATCATGAGAGACTTTAGCTCCTACAATGAGCAGTTCTTC
TRBJ1-1 . TRBV5-6 . CASSLGRVGEAFF TGTGCCAGCAGCTTGGGGCGAGTAGGTGAAGCTTTCTTT
TRBJ2-1 . TRBV6-2/TRBV6-3 many CASSNVGALNEQFF TGTGCCAGCTCTAACGTGGGGGCCTTAAATGAGCAGTTCTTC
TRBJ2-5 TRBD2 TRBV7-2 few CASSGGGNQETQYF TGTGCCAGCAGCGGGGGGGGTAACCAAGAGACCCAGTACTTC
TRBJ2-7 TRBD1 TRBV20-1 . CSAIAGTEGSYEQYF TGCAGTGCTATTGCCGGGACAGAGGGGTCCTACGAGCAGTACTTC
TRBJ1-6 . TRBV7-9 few CASSPGATALPNSPLHF TGTGCCAGCAGCCCAGGGGCCACTGCTCTGCCTAATTCACCCCTCCACTTT
TRBJ2-4 . TRBV19 . CASSLDWGNIQYF TGTGCCAGTAGTCTCGACTGGGGAAACATTCAGTACTTC
TRBJ2-1 TRBD2 TRBV5-4 . CASSSLAGGVGEQFF TGTGCCAGCAGCTCGCTAGCGGGAGGTGTCGGGGAGCAGTTCTTC
TRBJ2-1 TRBD2 TRBV10-3 . CAISATSGKDEQFF TGTGCCATCAGTGCGACTAGCGGGAAGGATGAGCAGTTCTTC
TRBJ2-7 . TRBV5-7 . CASSLARGYPLEYEQYF TGTGCCAGCAGCTTGGCCAGGGGCTACCCCCTAGAGTACGAGCAGTACTTC
TRBJ2-7 TRBD2 TRBV7-2 . CASNPPGGGEQYF TGTGCCAGCAACCCGCCGGGGGGTGGAGAGCAGTACTTC
TRBJ2-7 . TRBV6-2/TRBV6-3 . CASRKQTYEQYF TGTGCCAGCAGAAAACAGACCTACGAGCAGTACTTC
TRBJ1-1 . TRBV11-2 many CASSVGAIYGEAFF TGTGCCAGCAGCGTCGGGGCGATATACGGTGAAGCTTTCTTT